This T cell receptor beta chain was sequenced during a study of blood T cell repertoires in COVID-19. About the research overall: There were acute and convalescent COVID-19 samples, and they came from the United States, Italy and Spain. The analysed material was cDNA or gDNA that came from T cells, B-cell-depleted T cells, or PBMCs.

V lost 3 bases to trimming and J lost 10 bases; unmatched junction nucleotides: 19. CDR1 and CDR2 from the germline V gene are KGHSH and LQKENI. This CDR3 contains 18 residues. This clone has a handful of counts. As originally analysed: Reference gene primer amplification in the assay estimated nucleated cell counts. Clones were sequenced by immunoSEQ multiplex PCR, and TCRdb holds only the in-frame ones, with some missing. The V and J calls and clone size are taken from that table; D and trimming were inferred from the DNA. This sample has roughly 84,000 clones, with about 80% found just once. Specimen: peripheral blood. V usage is TRBV18 and J usage is TRBJ2-1; 9 bases agree with TRBD1. The receptor was derived from a woman in her forties or fifties with acute or convalescent COVID-19. The CDR3 DNA reads TGTGCCAGCTCACCTGATACAGGGGGCGCGACCAGTGGAACCGAGCAGTTCTTC. This codes for CASSPDTGGATSGTEQFF.